The source of this T cell receptor beta chain is a study of blood T cell repertoires in COVID-19. Repertoires were generated with immunoSEQ multiplex PCR, while TCRdb's copy carries only in-frame clones and drops some. The sample lists about 220,000 clones, almost 85% seen once, with 2.4% in the top ten. Material: peripheral blood. This TCR was recovered from a woman in her 70s with COVID-19, enrolled during active disease.

The CDR3 sequence: CASSLRLAGVETQYF. In nucleotides, the CDR3 is TGCGCCAGCAGCTTGCGGCTAGCGGGAGTGGAGACCCAGTACTTC. This chain connects TRBV5-1 to TRBJ2-5; TRBD2 agrees at 10 bases. The junction had 5 bases not matched to a gene; V was cut back by 1 base and J by 5 bases. The CDR3 spans 15 residues. CDR1 and CDR2 from the germline V gene are SGHRS and YFSETQ.